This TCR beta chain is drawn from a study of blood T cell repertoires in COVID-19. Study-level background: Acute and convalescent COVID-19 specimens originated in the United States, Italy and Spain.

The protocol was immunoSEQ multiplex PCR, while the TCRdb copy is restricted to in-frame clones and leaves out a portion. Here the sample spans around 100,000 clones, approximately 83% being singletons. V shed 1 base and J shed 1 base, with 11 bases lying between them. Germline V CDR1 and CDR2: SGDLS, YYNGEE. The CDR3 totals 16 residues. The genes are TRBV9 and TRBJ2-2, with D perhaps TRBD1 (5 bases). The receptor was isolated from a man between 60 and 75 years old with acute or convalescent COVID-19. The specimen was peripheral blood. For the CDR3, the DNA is TGTGCCAGCAGCGTACTGGACATGTTGAACACCGGGGAGCTGTTTTTT. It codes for CASSVLDMLNTGELFF. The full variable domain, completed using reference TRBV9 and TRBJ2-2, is DSGVTQTPKHLITATGQRVTLRCSPRSGDLSVYWYQQSLDQGLQFLIQYYNGEERAKGNILERFSAQQFPDLHSELNLSSLELGDSALYFCASSVLDMLNTGELFFGEGSRLTVL.